This T cell receptor beta chain was documented in a study of response to subunit inactivated influenza vaccine. Study findings and constraints: The study's authors posited that every seasonal influenza vaccination enlists few new T cells.

One entry per CDR3 protein, called by TCRdb with MiXCR from the RT-PCR reads. The sample carries roughly 460,000 distinct CDR3 sequences, about 10% recorded once. V gave up 1 base and J gave up 9 bases; unmatched junction bases: 4. The CDR3 is 14 amino acids. Germline assignment: CDR1 LGHDT and CDR2 YNNKEL (reference sequence). Of note for this clonotype: Its specificity is not known.

This sequence was found in a man between 50 and 59 years old who received an inactivated influenza vaccine. J is TRBJ2-1 and V is TRBV3-1; 9 positions match TRBD2. The material sequenced was PBMCs from blood, taken roughly 6 weeks after vaccination. The chain's CDR3 is CASSQASSGTEQFF. CDR3 nucleotide sequence: TGTGCCAGCAGCCAAGCGTCTAGCGGGACTGAGCAGTTCTTC.